The clone carrying this TCR beta chain occurred a few times. As yet, its antigen is unknown. The sample comes from a study of identical twins. Study-wide findings and caveats: Abundant beta clonotypes from cord blood bore fewer insertions; memory repertoires lacked this pattern.

After template switching added a universal primer site, the resulting cDNA carried unique molecular identifiers. TCRdb reanalysed the 5' RACE reads using MiXCR and keeps one entry per CDR3 protein. This sample has hundreds of thousands of distinct CDR3 sequences, with 8.6% found just once. Trimming shortened V by 3 bases and J by 12 bases, and 12 bases separated the two germline ends. CDR1 is DFQATT, CDR2 SNEGSKA, per germline (reference sequence). This CDR3 comprises 10 residues. This same sample was also part of a study on yellow fever vaccine responses in identical twins.

Sequencing used PBMCs. The TCR originated in a woman between 18 and 29 years old in good health. The V gene is TRBV20-1, the J gene TRBJ2-7; TRBD1 or TRBD2 may be the D gene (5 bases each). The CDR3 region is CSARVGEWYF. CDR3 in DNA: TGCAGTGCTAGGGTGGGGGAGTGGTACTTC.